What follows are 22 T cell receptor beta chains derived from one specimen sequenced in a study of long-term antiretroviral therapy in people with HIV. Running of the v3.0 immunoSEQ assay took place at survey level. Data came from immunoSEQ multiplex PCR; TCRdb stores just in-frame clones and leaves some out. The sample yields roughly 17,000 clones, approximately 81% seen once. This material consisted of unsorted PBMCs, taken 0.3 years before starting antiretroviral therapy. The receptors stem from a man between 50 and 59 years old with HIV.

The rearrangement joins TRBV6-1 to TRBJ1-6, with D uncertain. Germline CDR1 MNHNS, CDR2 SASEGT. This CDR3 comprises 12 residues. Trimming removed 8 bases from V and 4 bases from J, with 6 bases in between. The CDR3 bases are TGTGCCAGCGGGGAGTATAATTCACCCCTCCACTTT. It codes for CASGEYNSPLHF.

The CDR3 reads CASSLTSEELFF. Written as DNA, the CDR3 is TGTGCCAGCAGCTTGACGAGCGAGGAGCTGTTTTTT. V and J are TRBV5-6 and TRBJ2-2; the D is unclear. The CDR3 length is 12 residues. The germline V gene encodes CDR1 SGHDT and CDR2 YYEEEE. V lost 1 base and J 10 bases, leaving 8 bases between the germline ends.

The chain links TRBV30 to TRBJ1-1; tentatively, D is TRBD1 (5 bases). V was trimmed by 0 bases and J by 3 bases, leaving 11 bases between them. Germline V gene data show CDR1 as GTSNPN and CDR2 as SVGIG (reference sequence). The CDR3 contains 14 residues. The CDR3 nucleotides are TGTGCCTGGAGTGTGATGTCAGGGCACACTGAAGCTTTCTTT. Translating it yields CAWSVMSGHTEAFF.

The J gene is TRBJ1-3, the V gene TRBV4-1; no firm D call. Germline V gives CDR1 MGHRA, CDR2 YSYEKL. This CDR3 is 15 amino acids long. Trimming cost V 1 base and J 4 bases, with 11 bases left between them. DNA of the CDR3: TGCGCCAGCAGCCAAGCCTTCCGCGGGGGAAACACCATATATTTT. Amino acid sequence: CASSQAFRGGNTIYF.

Here the CDR3 reads CAGAGLAGDNEQFF. The CDR3 nucleotides are TGTGCCGGAGCGGGACTAGCGGGAGACAATGAGCAGTTCTTC. The genes are TRBV2 and TRBJ2-1, with 14 bases matching TRBD2. Trimming cost V 11 bases and J 5 bases; bases outside gene matches: 5. There are 14 residues in the CDR3. The germline V gene encodes CDR1 SNHLY and CDR2 FYNNEI.

The chain employs TRBV14 and TRBJ2-5; D possibly corresponds to TRBD1 (6 bases). Deletions cut 3 bases from V and 3 bases from J, with 14 bases between. The CDR3 is 15 amino acids. CDR1 and CDR2 from the germline V gene are SGHDN and FVKESK. The CDR3 loop is CASSHLQDSEETQYF. DNA for the CDR3: TGTGCCAGCAGCCATCTTCAGGACAGCGAAGAGACCCAGTACTTC. The full variable domain, completed using reference TRBV14 and TRBJ2-5, is EAGVTQFPSHSVIEKGQTVTLRCDPISGHDNLYWYRRVMGKEIKFLLHFVKESKQDESGMPNNRFLAERTGGTYSTLKVQPAELEDSGVYFCASSHLQDSEETQYFGPGTRLLVL.

This chain connects TRBV5-1 to TRBJ2-5; D not certain. V was shortened by 0 bases and J by 4 bases, with 10 bases between the two germline ends. Germline V gene sequence: CDR1 SGHRS, CDR2 YFSETQ. The CDR3 is 14 residues long. CDR3 protein: CASSLATGRETQYF. Written as DNA, the CDR3 is TGCGCCAGCAGCTTGGCCACGGGTCGAGAGACCCAGTACTTC.

V and J are TRBV4-1 and TRBJ2-5; 8 bases match TRBD1. CDR3 length equals 18 residues. CDR1 is MGHRA, CDR2 YSYEKL, per germline. J lost 0 bases, V lost 2 bases, and 11 bases had no gene match. The CDR3 is CASSQNPRTGKYQETQYF. CDR3 nucleotides: TGCGCCAGCAGCCAAAACCCCCGGACAGGGAAATACCAAGAGACCCAGTACTTC.

This chain joins TRBV19 and TRBJ2-5; no clear D gene. The CDR3 consists of 16 residues. The V end lost 5 bases, the J end lost 4 bases, and 20 bases lay between the germline ends. CDR1 is LNHDA, CDR2 SQIVND, per germline (reference sequence). The CDR3 loop reads CASSSRPASTPETQYF. For the CDR3, the DNA is TGTGCCAGTAGTTCCCGACCCGCCAGTACCCCAGAGACCCAGTACTTC.

V is TRBV10-1 and J is TRBJ2-7; 7 bases are a match to TRBD1. The CDR3 loop spans 12 amino acids. CDR1 is WNHNN and CDR2 is SYGVQD in the germline V gene (reference sequence). V lost 6 bases, J lost 7 bases, and 6 bases stayed unmatched. CDR3 sequence: CASSDRVGEQYF. The CDR3 region has the DNA TGCGCCAGCAGCGACAGGGTTGGGGAGCAGTACTTC.

V and J are TRBV15 and TRBJ1-6; 8 nucleotides line up with TRBD1. The J segment lost 7 bases and the V segment lost 1 base, leaving 0 bases of the junction unmatched. The CDR3 sequence is 14 residues long. The germline CDR1 and CDR2 sequences are LNHNV and YYDKDF (reference sequence). CDR3 sequence (DNA): TGTGCCACCAGCAGAGGACAGGGGAATTCACCCCTCCACTTT. Amino acid sequence: CATSRGQGNSPLHF.

The chain links TRBV11-3 to TRBJ2-7; 7 bases map to TRBD1. This CDR3 region has 15 residues. Germline-derived CDR1 and CDR2 are SGHNT and YENEEA. V shed 5 bases, J shed 5 bases, and the junction held 12 bases outside the gene matches. CDR3 sequence reads: CASSPHGTENDEQYF. The CDR3 DNA is TGTGCCAGCAGCCCCCACGGGACAGAAAATGACGAGCAGTACTTC. Full variable domain (remainder filled in from reference TRBV11-3 and TRBJ2-7): EAGVVQSPRYKIIEKKQPVAFWCNPISGHNTLYWYLQNLGQGPELLIRYENEEAVDDSQLPKDRFSAERLKGVDSTLKIQPAELGDSAVYLCASSPHGTENDEQYFGPGTRLTVT.

The chain combines TRBV27 with TRBJ2-1, with D maybe TRBD1 (5 bases). This CDR3 is built from 12 residues. V lost 5 bases and J lost 4, with 6 bases in between. The germline V gene encodes CDR1 MNHEY and CDR2 SMNVEV (reference sequence). CDR3 protein: CASSDRYNEQFF. The CDR3 DNA follows: TGTGCCAGCAGTGACAGATACAATGAGCAGTTCTTC.

This clone has a single count. The chain links TRBV16 to TRBJ1-1, with a possible D match to TRBD1 (5 bases). The V end was cut by 0 bases, the J end by 6 bases, with 11 bases between. Germline V gene data show CDR1 as KGHSY and CDR2 as FQNENV. The CDR3 loop spans 14 amino acids. In DNA, the CDR3 is TGTGCCAGCAGCCAATCGGGCAGGGTGGCTGAAGCTTTCTTT. This gives the protein CASSQSGRVAEAFF.

In this sample, this clone turned up a few times. V gene TRBV19 combines with J gene TRBJ2-2; 7 bases fit TRBD1. Germline V gene data show CDR1 as LNHDA and CDR2 as SQIVND (reference sequence). V dropped 7 bases and J dropped 3; count of bases not matched to a gene: 8. The CDR3 length is 15 residues. CDR3 amino acids: CASIPQGMDTGELFF. Written as DNA, the CDR3 is TGTGCCAGTATCCCACAGGGGATGGACACCGGGGAGCTGTTTTTT.

This clone was counted a single time. This chain connects TRBV29-1 to TRBJ2-5; D might be TRBD1 (6 bases). The CDR3 spans 15 residues. Trimming removed 3 bases at V and 0 bases at J, with 14 bases between. Germline CDR1 and CDR2: SQVTM and ANQGSEA. The CDR3 bases are TGCAGCGTTGAGTGGGCATGGGACAACCAAGAGACCCAGTACTTC. Amino acid sequence: CSVEWAWDNQETQYF.

The chain uses TRBV19 and TRBJ1-1, with 8 bases aligning to TRBD1. The germline CDR1 and CDR2 sequences are LNHDA and SQIVND (reference sequence). The CDR3 is made up of 14 amino acids. The junction had 5 bases not matched to a gene; V was cut back by 5 bases and J by 3 bases. For the CDR3, the DNA is TGTGCCAGTAGTCCCCCGGGACAGGACACTGAAGCTTTCTTT. Amino acid sequence: CASSPPGQDTEAFF.

The V call is TRBV7-2, the J call TRBJ2-5; 10 nucleotides align to TRBD1. With V trimmed by 5 bases and J by 6 bases, 6 bases remained unmatched. This CDR3 is 14 amino acids long. CDR1 and CDR2 (germline): SGHTA, FQGNSA. CDR3 sequence (DNA): TGTGCCAGCAGCCCAAGACAGGGGGCACAGACCCAGTACTTC. Its protein product is CASSPRQGAQTQYF.

V usage is TRBV18 and J usage is TRBJ1-4; TRBD1 aligns across 9 bases. Germline V gene sequence: CDR1 KGHSH, CDR2 LQKENI. The CDR3 covers 18 residues. J lost 2 bases, V lost 2 bases, and 9 bases had no gene match. The CDR3, as DNA: TGTGCCAGCTCACCAAGGACAGGGGCTACGGTGACTAATGAAAAACTGTTTTTT. Amino acids: CASSPRTGATVTNEKLFF.

The V gene is TRBV30, the J gene TRBJ1-2; TRBD1 might be the D (5 bases). Germline loops: CDR1 GTSNPN, CDR2 SVGIG (reference sequence). This CDR3 is 13 amino acids long. Between the trimmed V and J ends, which lost 3 bases and 8 bases, there was a span of 16 bases. The CDR3, as DNA: TGTGCCTGGAGGGACAACTCAAGGCGGGGCTACACCTTC. Protein product: CAWRDNSRRGYTF.

The rearrangement links TRBV7-9 to TRBJ1-2; possible D gene TRBD1, 6 bases. Germline assignment: CDR1 SEHNR and CDR2 FQNEAQ (reference sequence). There are 18 residues in the CDR3. V lost 3 bases and J 4 bases, leaving 24 bases between the germline ends. CDR3 sequence: CASSFTGNEIVSPYGYTF. The CDR3 DNA follows: TGTGCCAGCAGCTTTACAGGGAATGAAATTGTGTCTCCCTATGGCTACACCTTC.

V and J are TRBV28 and TRBJ2-1; 12 bases align to TRBD2. The CDR3 has 17 residues. Germline CDR1 and CDR2: MDHEN and SYDVKM. V shed 6 bases and J 6 bases; nucleotides not matched to a gene: 12. The CDR3 loop is CASSYNLLAGGPNEQFF. CDR3 in DNA: TGTGCCAGCAGCTACAACTTACTAGCGGGAGGTCCCAATGAGCAGTTCTTC.